A selection of T cell receptor beta chains follows, all from one sample in a study of siplizumab effects on memory and regulatory T cells. Assay: immunoSEQ multiplex PCR; the TCRdb copy retains only in-frame clones and omits some. The sample has 95,000 to 130,000 clones; 94% are singletons. The sample comprised non-Treg CD4+ T cells sorted from blood. These receptors were obtained from a human donor in good health. Each CDR3 is given with its conserved first and last residue. A D gene is named only where the DNA matches it firmly. Where a row states a size, it is once, few, many or the class of an expanded clone; other rows omit it.

v_call: TRBV4-2; d_call: .; clone_size: .; j_call: TRBJ1-5; cdr3_nt: TGTGCCAGCAGCCAAGAAGGCGAGCAGCCCCAGCATTTT; cdr3_aa: CASSQEGEQPQHF
v_call: TRBV5-4; d_call: TRBD1; clone_size: .; j_call: TRBJ2-5; cdr3_nt: TGTGCCAGCAGCTCCCCCGGGACAGGTACGGGGACCCAGTACTTC; cdr3_aa: CASSSPGTGTGTQYF
v_call: TRBV28; d_call: .; clone_size: .; j_call: TRBJ2-7; cdr3_nt: TGTGCCAGCAGTTTTTCCACGGGGACCGTTTACGAGCAGTACTTC; cdr3_aa: CASSFSTGTVYEQYF
v_call: TRBV6-1; d_call: TRBD1; clone_size: .; j_call: TRBJ1-5; cdr3_nt: TGTGCCAGCAGTGAAAAAAAGGGCCTTAGAACAGGGGATGTGAATGGCAATCAGCCCCAGCATTTT; cdr3_aa: CASSEKKGLRTGDVNGNQPQHF
v_call: TRBV21-1; d_call: .; clone_size: .; j_call: TRBJ2-3; cdr3_nt: TGTGCCAGGGGGGAACCGGGAGACCTCACAGATACGCAGTATTTT; cdr3_aa: CARGEPGDLTDTQYF
v_call: TRBV30; d_call: .; clone_size: .; j_call: TRBJ1-2; cdr3_nt: TGTGCCTGGACCCCGATGCTAACAGGGAGAGGGGACTATGGCTACACCTTC; cdr3_aa: CAWTPMLTGRGDYGYTF
v_call: TRBV5-1; d_call: TRBD1; clone_size: .; j_call: TRBJ2-5; cdr3_nt: TGCGCCAGCAAGACAGGGAACCCTCAAGAGACCCAGTACTTC; cdr3_aa: CASKTGNPQETQYF
v_call: TRBV10-3; d_call: .; clone_size: .; j_call: TRBJ2-5; cdr3_nt: TGTGCCATCCGAACAGAGAAGCAAGAGACCCAGTACTTC; cdr3_aa: CAIRTEKQETQYF
v_call: TRBV29-1; d_call: .; clone_size: once; j_call: TRBJ1-1; cdr3_nt: TGCAGCGCCGGGACCGACCTGAACACTGAAGCTTTCTTT; cdr3_aa: CSAGTDLNTEAFF
v_call: TRBV2; d_call: .; clone_size: .; j_call: TRBJ2-1; cdr3_nt: TGTGCCAGCATGACGGACTCCTACAATGAGCAGTTCTTC; cdr3_aa: CASMTDSYNEQFF
v_call: TRBV7-2; d_call: .; clone_size: .; j_call: TRBJ2-1; cdr3_nt: TGTGCCAGCAGCCCGGGACCGCCGGGATACAATGAGCAGTTCTTC; cdr3_aa: CASSPGPPGYNEQFF
v_call: TRBV7-9; d_call: TRBD2; clone_size: once; j_call: TRBJ2-1; cdr3_nt: TGTGCCAGCAGCTTAGCGGCTAGCGGGGCCTACAATGAGCAGTTCTTC; cdr3_aa: CASSLAASGAYNEQFF
v_call: TRBV27; d_call: .; clone_size: .; j_call: TRBJ2-3; cdr3_nt: TGTGCCAGCAGTGGGGCCGGACCCACAGATACGCAGTATTTT; cdr3_aa: CASSGAGPTDTQYF
v_call: TRBV23-1; d_call: .; clone_size: .; j_call: TRBJ1-5; cdr3_nt: TGCGCCAGCAATCATGGGGGGGCAACCAGGGGTGGAAATCAGCCCCAGCATTTT; cdr3_aa: CASNHGGATRGGNQPQHF
v_call: TRBV29-1; d_call: TRBD1; clone_size: .; j_call: TRBJ1-1; cdr3_nt: TGCAGCGTTGTAAGGGGGCCAGGGGAAGCTTTCTTT; cdr3_aa: CSVVRGPGEAFF
v_call: TRBV7-9; d_call: .; clone_size: .; j_call: TRBJ1-4; cdr3_nt: TGTGCCAGCAGCTCAGGCCCGGGGGAGGATGAAAAACTGTTTTTT; cdr3_aa: CASSSGPGEDEKLFF
v_call: TRBV6-5; d_call: .; clone_size: once; j_call: TRBJ1-5; cdr3_nt: TGTGCCAGCAGATCCACAGAGCGCAATCAGCCCCAGCATTTT; cdr3_aa: CASRSTERNQPQHF
v_call: TRBV7-2; d_call: .; clone_size: .; j_call: TRBJ1-5; cdr3_nt: TGTGCCAGCAGCCTGGGGGTGAATCAGCCCCAGCATTTT; cdr3_aa: CASSLGVNQPQHF
v_call: TRBV19; d_call: TRBD1; clone_size: .; j_call: TRBJ1-5; cdr3_nt: TGTGCCAGCCGTAGGACAGGGCTTCAGCCCCAGCATTTT; cdr3_aa: CASRRTGLQPQHF
v_call: TRBV18; d_call: TRBD2; clone_size: .; j_call: TRBJ2-2; cdr3_nt: TGTGCCAGCTCACCTCCGGGACTAGCGGGAGGCACCGGGGAGCTGTTTTTT; cdr3_aa: CASSPPGLAGGTGELFF
v_call: TRBV7-9; d_call: TRBD1; clone_size: .; j_call: TRBJ1-4; cdr3_nt: TGTGCCAGCAGCCGACAGGGTAGGGATGAAAAACTGTTTTTT; cdr3_aa: CASSRQGRDEKLFF
v_call: TRBV10-1; d_call: TRBD2; clone_size: .; j_call: TRBJ2-1; cdr3_nt: TGCGCCAGCAGCGCTAGCGGTTACAATGAGCAGTTCTTC; cdr3_aa: CASSASGYNEQFF
v_call: TRBV14; d_call: TRBD1; clone_size: .; j_call: TRBJ1-2; cdr3_nt: TGTGCCAGCAGCCCCAGCGGACAGGGGAACTATGGCTACACCTTC; cdr3_aa: CASSPSGQGNYGYTF
v_call: TRBV5-1; d_call: TRBD1; clone_size: .; j_call: TRBJ1-5; cdr3_nt: TGCGCCAGCAGCTGGACAGGGAATAGCAATCAGCCCCAGCATTTT; cdr3_aa: CASSWTGNSNQPQHF
v_call: TRBV14; d_call: .; clone_size: .; j_call: TRBJ1-6; cdr3_nt: TGTGCCAGCAGCCATGCAGCAGGACTTGCCGCTGGCTCACCCCTCCACTTT; cdr3_aa: CASSHAAGLAAGSPLHF
v_call: TRBV5-1; d_call: .; clone_size: once; j_call: TRBJ2-7; cdr3_nt: TGCGCCAGCAGCTCAACTAGGGGGACCTCCTACGAGCAGTACTTC; cdr3_aa: CASSSTRGTSYEQYF
v_call: TRBV6-6; d_call: .; clone_size: .; j_call: TRBJ1-1; cdr3_nt: TGTGCCAGCAGTTACGGGGACAACACTGAAGCTTTCTTT; cdr3_aa: CASSYGDNTEAFF
v_call: TRBV18; d_call: .; clone_size: .; j_call: TRBJ2-7; cdr3_nt: TGTGCCAGCTCACCACCGGCAGGGACCTACGAGCAGTACTTC; cdr3_aa: CASSPPAGTYEQYF
v_call: TRBV7-2; d_call: .; clone_size: once; j_call: TRBJ2-1; cdr3_nt: TGTGCCAGCAGCCCAGCGACAGCCCTCTACAATGAGCAGTTCTTC; cdr3_aa: CASSPATALYNEQFF
v_call: TRBV7-3; d_call: .; clone_size: .; j_call: TRBJ1-1; cdr3_nt: TGTGCCAGCAGCCCCCAGGGGACGGTCACTGAAGCTTTCTTT; cdr3_aa: CASSPQGTVTEAFF
v_call: TRBV5-1; d_call: TRBD2; clone_size: .; j_call: TRBJ2-2; cdr3_nt: TGCGCCAGCAGCTCAGGGACTAGCGGCACCGGGGAGCTGTTTTTT; cdr3_aa: CASSSGTSGTGELFF
v_call: TRBV12-5; d_call: .; clone_size: .; j_call: TRBJ2-5; cdr3_nt: TGTGCTAGTGGTTTGAGGAATGGACTATTTCCAGAGACCCAGTACTTC; cdr3_aa: CASGLRNGLFPETQYF